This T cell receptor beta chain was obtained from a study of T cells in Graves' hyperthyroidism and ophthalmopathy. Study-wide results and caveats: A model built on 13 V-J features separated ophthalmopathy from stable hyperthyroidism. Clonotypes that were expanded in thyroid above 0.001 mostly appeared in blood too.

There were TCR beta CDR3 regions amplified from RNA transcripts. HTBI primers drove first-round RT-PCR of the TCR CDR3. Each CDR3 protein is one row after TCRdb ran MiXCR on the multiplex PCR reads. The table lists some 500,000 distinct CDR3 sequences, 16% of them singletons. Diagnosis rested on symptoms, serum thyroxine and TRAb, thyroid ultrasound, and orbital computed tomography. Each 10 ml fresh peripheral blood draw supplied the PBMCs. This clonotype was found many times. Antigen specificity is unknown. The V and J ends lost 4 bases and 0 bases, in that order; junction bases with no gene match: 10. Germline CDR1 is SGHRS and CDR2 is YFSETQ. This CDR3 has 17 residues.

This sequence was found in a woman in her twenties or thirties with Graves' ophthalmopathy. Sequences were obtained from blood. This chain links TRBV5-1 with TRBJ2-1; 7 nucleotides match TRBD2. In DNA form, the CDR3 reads TGCGCCAGCAGCCCCGGGGGAGGGCTGGACTCCTACAATGAGCAGTTCTTC. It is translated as CASSPGGGLDSYNEQFF.